The entry that follows covers one T cell receptor (beta chain) sequence. Its antigen is undetermined. This specimen belongs to a study of T cell responses to AZD1222 COVID-19 vaccine. Using immunoSEQ multiplex PCR, the repertoire was profiled, and TCRdb retains in-frame clones only, with some absent. The repertoire holds more than 80,000 clones, with just over 85% as singletons. Study results and limitations: Baseline seropositivity characterized only six AZD1222 recipients. Vaccine-associated CD4 TCRs spanned spike, dominant at 160-218 and 743-854. Targets within unmutated variant regions were reportedly found for nearly half of spike-specific TCRs. A rise in Spike-specific TCR breadth and depth followed two AZD1222 doses.

This CDR3 comprises 11 residues. The specimen was peripheral blood, collected on day 0 of AZD1222 vaccination. The chain carries TRBV21-1 and TRBJ2-5. TRBV21-1 is noted as a pseudogene. The sequence was collected from an adult in good health. CDR3 sequence: CASSKLETQYF. The CDR3 region has the DNA TGTGCCAGCAGCAAGTTAGAGACCCAGTACTTC.